This T cell receptor beta chain came from a study of cytomegalovirus exposure and HLA in healthy donors. Overall study context: Earlier, 150 million to 200 million T cells were analyzed, and about 100 million unique TCR beta sequences were found among them.

There are 16 residues in the CDR3. The germline CDR1 and CDR2 sequences are ENHRY and SYGVKD. J gave up 5 bases and V 2 bases, and 6 bases lay outside the gene matches. The PCR made use of 60 Vbeta and 13 Jbeta primers. Sequencing used immunoSEQ multiplex PCR; TCRdb keeps in-frame clones, though not all of them. The sample shows fewer than 200,000 clones, about three quarters of them seen only once. The rearrangement joins TRBV10-3 to TRBJ2-3; the match to TRBD2 covers 11 bases. Material for sequencing was PBMCs. The sequence derives from a girl aged 5-17 years in good health and CMV-seronegative. This CDR3 reads CAISESSGGAKDTQYF. CDR3 nucleotide sequence: TGTGCCATCAGTGAGAGTAGCGGGGGGGCGAAAGATACGCAGTATTTT.